The 19 T cell receptor beta chains reported below all come from one sample, sequenced in a study of blood T cell repertoires in COVID-19. This table comes from immunoSEQ multiplex PCR, and its TCRdb copy is limited to in-frame clones, with some not included. This table has under 200,000 clones, 90% appearing once. Sequences were obtained from peripheral blood. Receptors originate from a middle-aged man with acute or convalescent COVID-19.

The rearrangement links TRBV27 to TRBJ1-2; D not resolved. The CDR3 loop spans 13 amino acids. V lost 6 bases and J lost 3, with 11 bases in between. Germline lookup yields CDR1 MNHEY and CDR2 SMNVEV (reference sequence). The CDR3 DNA sequence: TGTGCCAGCAGGGGCATAGAATACTATGGCTACACCTTC. It codes for CASRGIEYYGYTF.

The J gene is TRBJ2-2, the V gene TRBV15; D might be TRBD1 (6 bases). V was clipped by 2 bases and J by 7 bases, with 11 bases between them. The CDR3 sequence is 14 residues long. Germline V gene sequence: CDR1 LNHNV, CDR2 YYDKDF (reference sequence). CDR3 sequence (DNA): TGTGCCACCAGCAGATTGGGGGCAATCGGGGAGCTGTTTTTT. Its protein product is CATSRLGAIGELFF.

The J gene is TRBJ2-2, the V gene TRBV5-7; D is uncertain. TRBV5-7 is placed among ORFs of uncertain function. The CDR3 has 15 residues. V lost 2 bases and J lost 5, with 13 bases in between. The CDR3 nucleotides are TGTGCCAGCAGCTTTTTCACTCGTCGGACCGGGGAGCTGTTTTTT. This translates into CASSFFTRRTGELFF.

The chain combines TRBV25-1 with TRBJ2-1; 7 nucleotides line up with TRBD1. V gave up 1 base and J gave up 7 bases; unmatched junction bases: 7. The CDR3 covers 15 residues. Germline CDR1 reads MGHDK; CDR2 reads SYGVNS. CDR3 residues: CASSEWSGRGNEQFF. CDR3 bases: TGTGCCAGCAGTGAATGGAGCGGCAGGGGGAATGAGCAGTTCTTC.

The chain recombines TRBV9 with TRBJ2-5, with TRBD1 as a possible D gene (6 bases). V gave up 0 bases and J gave up 3 bases, with 15 bases separating them. CDR1 and CDR2 from the germline V gene are SGDLS and YYNGEE. CDR3 length equals 16 residues. The CDR3 bases are TGTGCCAGCAGCGTAGAAACCGGGACACCAGAAGAGACCCAGTACTTC. It encodes CASSVETGTPEETQYF.

The chain couples TRBV11-3 to TRBJ1-2; a possible D gene is TRBD1 (6 bases). V was cut by 5 bases and J by 3 bases, with 22 bases left in between. Germline CDR1 and CDR2: SGHNT and YENEEA. The CDR3 contains 17 residues. In DNA form, the CDR3 reads TGTGCCAGCAGCACCCGCGCGGCAGGGGCCCTCTACTATGGCTACACCTTC. As protein: CASSTRAAGALYYGYTF.

J is TRBJ1-2 and V is TRBV9, with D maybe TRBD1 (5 bases). The CDR3 extends over 13 amino acids. Per germline, CDR1 SGDLS and CDR2 YYNGEE. Trimming removed 4 bases from V and 6 bases from J, with 13 bases in between. The chain's CDR3 is CASSPRGTHGYTF. In DNA form, the CDR3 reads TGTGCCAGCAGCCCCCGGGGGACGCATGGCTACACCTTC.

The chain recombines TRBV6-6 with TRBJ2-3, with 7 bases identical to TRBD2. Germline loops: CDR1 MNHNY, CDR2 SVGAGI (reference sequence). This CDR3 comprises 16 residues. V was clipped by 5 bases and J by 3 bases; unmatched bases: 11. CDR3 loop: CASSLTQDSGTDTQYF. CDR3 nucleotides: TGTGCCAGCAGTCTCACTCAAGATAGCGGGACAGATACGCAGTATTTT.

The chain has TRBV19 and TRBJ2-1; tentatively, D is TRBD2 (6 bases). CDR1 is LNHDA and CDR2 is SQIVND in the germline V gene (reference sequence). Trimming pared 0 bases from V and 4 bases from J, leaving 13 bases between. This CDR3 has 16 amino acids. CDR3 in DNA: TGTGCCAGTAGTATAGATCGGGGGTTCGCTTACAATGAGCAGTTCTTC. Its translation is CASSIDRGFAYNEQFF.

The chain combines TRBV5-4 with TRBJ2-1, with TRBD1 identical over 7 bases. Unmatched junction bases numbered 6, after V lost 4 bases and J lost 5 bases. The CDR3 loop spans 14 amino acids. Germline lookup yields CDR1 SGHNT and CDR2 YYREEE (reference sequence). CDR3 residues: CASSRQGWDNEQFF. The CDR3 region has the DNA TGTGCCAGCAGCCGACAGGGATGGGACAATGAGCAGTTCTTC. Filled out from reference TRBV5-4 and TRBJ2-1, the complete variable domain reads ETGVTQSPTHLIKTRGQQVTLRCSSQSGHNTVSWYQQALGQGPQFIFQYYREEENGRGNFPPRFSGLQFPNYSSELNVNALELDDSALYLCASSRQGWDNEQFFGPGTRLTVL.

The chain recombines TRBV27 with TRBJ1-1; D is uncertain. With 3 bases removed from V and 9 bases from J, the gap between germline ends came to 14 bases. Germline V lookup: CDR1 MNHEY, CDR2 SMNVEV (reference sequence). This CDR3 is 13 amino acids long. The CDR3 nucleotides read TGTGCCAGCAGTTTGACTCTCACCACCAAAGCTTTCTTT. It encodes CASSLTLTTKAFF.

V is TRBV5-1 and J is TRBJ2-2; D is possibly TRBD2 (5 bases). This CDR3 has 12 residues. Trimming stripped 4 bases from V and 7 bases from J, with 8 bases between. Per germline, CDR1 SGHRS and CDR2 YFSETQ. The DNA for the CDR3 is TGCGCCAGCAGCCCCCGGGGCGGGGAGCTGTTTTTT. It codes for CASSPRGGELFF.

V and J are TRBV7-2 and TRBJ2-2; D is undetermined. The CDR3 covers 14 residues. V lost 4 bases, J lost 1 base, and 7 bases lay in between. Germline V lookup: CDR1 SGHTA, CDR2 FQGNSA. Here the CDR3 DNA reads TGTGCCAGCAGCTCCAGGCAGAACACCGGGGAGCTGTTTTTT. This codes for CASSSRQNTGELFF.

In its sample, this clone was seen once. The V gene is TRBV27, the J gene TRBJ2-5; 14 positions match TRBD2. The CDR3 length is 17 residues. V lost 3 bases to trimming and J lost 4 bases; unmatched junction nucleotides: 7. Germline V gives CDR1 MNHEY, CDR2 SMNVEV (reference sequence). Written as DNA, the CDR3 is TGTGCCAGCAGTTTTTTCCCGGGACTAGCGGGAGTAGAGACCCAGTACTTC. It translates to CASSFFPGLAGVETQYF.

The chain carries TRBV28 and TRBJ1-6, with TRBD1 matching over 7 bases. Germline V lookup: CDR1 MDHEN, CDR2 SYDVKM. V shed 3 bases and J 11 bases; nucleotides not matched to a gene: 7. The CDR3 consists of 14 residues. CDR3 in amino acids: CASSLQDRAPPLHF. In DNA form, the CDR3 reads TGTGCCAGCAGTTTGCAAGACAGGGCGCCACCCCTCCACTTT.

The DNA of the CDR3 is TGTGCCAGCAGGTTAAGTCGGTACGCCGACAATGAGCAGTTCTTC. It is translated as CASRLSRYADNEQFF. This chain joins TRBV2 and TRBJ2-1; no clear D gene. V was pared by 6 bases and J by 5 bases, with 17 bases between. From germline, CDR1 is SNHLY and CDR2 FYNNEI. The CDR3 spans 15 residues.

This clone turned up a few times. The chain is built from TRBV29-1 and TRBJ1-5; no definite D call. The V end was cut by 6 bases, the J end by 3 bases, with 6 bases between. The CDR3 runs to 11 residues. The V gene's germline CDR1 is SQVTM and CDR2 ANQGSEA. CDR3 protein: CSVGDNQPQHF. CDR3 DNA: TGCAGCGTCGGGGACAATCAGCCCCAGCATTTT.

The chain recombines TRBV4-1 with TRBJ2-7; 8 nucleotides match TRBD2. The CDR3 length is 16 residues. V shed 2 bases and J 1 base; nucleotides not matched to a gene: 7. CDR1 and CDR2 from the germline V gene are MGHRA and YSYEKL. CDR3 region: CASSQRHGGGSYEQYF. The CDR3 region has the DNA TGCGCCAGCAGCCAAAGGCACGGGGGGGGATCCTACGAGCAGTACTTC.

This chain links TRBV7-9 with TRBJ2-1; D might be TRBD1 (5 bases). This CDR3 region has 12 residues. Germline CDR1 SEHNR, CDR2 FQNEAQ (reference sequence). With 2 bases removed from V and 8 bases from J, the gap between germline ends came to 7 bases. Here the CDR3 DNA reads TGTGCCAGCAGCTTAAAAGGGGATGAGCAGTTCTTC. It codes for CASSLKGDEQFF. Supplemented by reference TRBV7-9 and TRBJ2-1, the full variable domain reads DTGVSQNPRHKITKRGQNVTFRCDPISEHNRLYWYRQTLGQGPEFLTYFQNEAQLEKSRLLSDRFSAERPKGSFSTLEIQRTEQGDSAMYLCASSLKGDEQFFGPGTRLTVL.